This T cell receptor beta chain was observed in a study of blood T cell repertoires in COVID-19. On the study more broadly: Whether acute or convalescent, the COVID-19 samples came from the United States, Italy and Spain. T cells, B-cell-depleted T cells, or PBMCs provided the cDNA or gDNA that served as material.

In the original processing: Amplifying reference gene primers gave estimates of nucleated cell counts. Generated by immunoSEQ multiplex PCR, the TCRdb table keeps only in-frame clones and is missing some. V, J and clone size reflect that table, while D and trimming were determined from the DNA. The profile shows around 450,000 clones, around 89% of them singletons. This clone was picked up one time. This CDR3 is 15 amino acids long. The germline gives CDR1 MDHEN, CDR2 SYDVKM. J gave up 7 bases and V 0 bases, and 7 bases lay outside the gene matches. This receptor was taken from a woman in her twenties or thirties with acute or convalescent COVID-19. The sequencing input was peripheral blood. The gene calls are TRBV28 and TRBJ1-2; 8 bases align to TRBD1. CDR3 sequence (DNA): TGTGCCAGCAGTTTATGGCAGGGGGCGGGGGCTGGCTACACCTTC. Translated: CASSLWQGAGAGYTF.